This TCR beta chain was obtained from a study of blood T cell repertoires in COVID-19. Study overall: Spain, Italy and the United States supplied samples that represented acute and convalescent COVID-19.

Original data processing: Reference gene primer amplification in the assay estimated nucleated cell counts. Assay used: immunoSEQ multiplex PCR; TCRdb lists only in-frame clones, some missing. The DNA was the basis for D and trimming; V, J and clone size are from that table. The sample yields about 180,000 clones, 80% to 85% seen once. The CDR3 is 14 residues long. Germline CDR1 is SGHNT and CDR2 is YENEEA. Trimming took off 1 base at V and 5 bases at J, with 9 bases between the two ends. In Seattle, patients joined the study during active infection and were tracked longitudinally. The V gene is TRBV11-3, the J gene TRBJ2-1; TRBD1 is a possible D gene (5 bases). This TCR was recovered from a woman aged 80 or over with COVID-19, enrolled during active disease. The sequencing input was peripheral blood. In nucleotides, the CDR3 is TGTGCCAGCAGCTTAGGCAGGGCCAACAATGAGCAGTTCTTC. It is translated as CASSLGRANNEQFF. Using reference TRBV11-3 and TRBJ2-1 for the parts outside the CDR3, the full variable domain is EAGVVQSPRYKIIEKKQPVAFWCNPISGHNTLYWYLQNLGQGPELLIRYENEEAVDDSQLPKDRFSAERLKGVDSTLKIQPAELGDSAVYLCASSLGRANNEQFFGPGTRLTVL.